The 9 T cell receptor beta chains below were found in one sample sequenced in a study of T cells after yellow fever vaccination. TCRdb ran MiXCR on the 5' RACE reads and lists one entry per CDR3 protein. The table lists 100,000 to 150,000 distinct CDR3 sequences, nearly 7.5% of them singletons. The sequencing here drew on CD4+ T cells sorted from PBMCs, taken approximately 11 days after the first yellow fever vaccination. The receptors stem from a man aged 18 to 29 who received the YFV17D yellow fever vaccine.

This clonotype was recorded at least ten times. The CDR3 sequence: CASTSGGTGGHYGYTF. Here the CDR3 DNA reads TGTGCCAGCACATCGGGAGGGACAGGGGGCCACTATGGCTACACCTTC. The V call is TRBV6-5, the J call TRBJ1-2; 12 bases are a match to TRBD1. The germline V gene has CDR1 MNHEY and CDR2 SVGAGI. The J segment lost 3 bases and the V segment lost 7 bases, leaving 9 bases of the junction unmatched. The CDR3 has 16 amino acids.

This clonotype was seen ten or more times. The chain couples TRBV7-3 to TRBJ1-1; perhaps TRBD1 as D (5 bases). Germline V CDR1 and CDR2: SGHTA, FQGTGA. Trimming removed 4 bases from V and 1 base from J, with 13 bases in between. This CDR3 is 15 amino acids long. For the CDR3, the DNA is TGTGCCAGCAGCTGGTCCCCAGGGAGGAACACTGAAGCTTTCTTT. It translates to CASSWSPGRNTEAFF.

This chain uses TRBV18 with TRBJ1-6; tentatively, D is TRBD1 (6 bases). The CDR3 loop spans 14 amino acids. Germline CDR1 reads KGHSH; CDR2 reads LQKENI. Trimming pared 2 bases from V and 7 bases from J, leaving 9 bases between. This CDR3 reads CASSPGGGNSPLHF. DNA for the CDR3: TGTGCCAGCTCACCAGGGGGCGGGAATTCACCCCTCCACTTT.

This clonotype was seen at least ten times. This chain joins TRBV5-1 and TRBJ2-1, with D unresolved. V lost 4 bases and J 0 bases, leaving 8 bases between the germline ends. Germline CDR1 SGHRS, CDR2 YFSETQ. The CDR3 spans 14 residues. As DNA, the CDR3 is TGCGCCAGCAGCCTAGGTTACTCCTACAATGAGCAGTTCTTC. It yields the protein CASSLGYSYNEQFF.

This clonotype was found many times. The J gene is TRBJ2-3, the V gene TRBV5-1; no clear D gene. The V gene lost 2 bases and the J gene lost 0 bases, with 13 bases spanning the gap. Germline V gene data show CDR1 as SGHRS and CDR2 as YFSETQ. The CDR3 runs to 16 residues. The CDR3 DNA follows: TGCGCCAGCAGCTTCCTCTTGGATCCTAGCACAGATACGCAGTATTTT. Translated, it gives CASSFLLDPSTDTQYF.

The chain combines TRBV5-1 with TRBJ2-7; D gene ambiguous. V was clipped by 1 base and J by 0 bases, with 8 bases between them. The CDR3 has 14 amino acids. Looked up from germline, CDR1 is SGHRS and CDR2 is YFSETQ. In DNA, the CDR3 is TGCGCCAGCAGCTTGCTTACGGACTCCTACGAGCAGTACTTC. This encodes CASSLLTDSYEQYF.

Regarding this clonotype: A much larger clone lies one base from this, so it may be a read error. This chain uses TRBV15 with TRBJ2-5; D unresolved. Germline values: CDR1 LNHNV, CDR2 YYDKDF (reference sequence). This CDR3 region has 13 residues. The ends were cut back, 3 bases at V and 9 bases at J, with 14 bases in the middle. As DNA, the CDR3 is TGTGCCACCAGCAGGGGTTTTAACGTGGCCCAGTACTTC. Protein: CATSRGFNVAQYF.

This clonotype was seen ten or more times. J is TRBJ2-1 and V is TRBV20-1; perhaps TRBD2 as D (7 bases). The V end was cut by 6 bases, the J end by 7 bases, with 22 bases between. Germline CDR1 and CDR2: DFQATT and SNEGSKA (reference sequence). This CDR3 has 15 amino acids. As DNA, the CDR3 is TGCAGTGCCACACCCTTGGGGGGGGCCGCGAATGAGCAGTTCTTC. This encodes CSATPLGGAANEQFF.

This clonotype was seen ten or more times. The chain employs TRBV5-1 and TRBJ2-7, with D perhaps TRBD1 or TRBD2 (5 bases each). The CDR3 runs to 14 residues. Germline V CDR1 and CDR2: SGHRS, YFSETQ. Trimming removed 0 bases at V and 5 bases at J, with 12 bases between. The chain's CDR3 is CASSLAAGSHEQYV. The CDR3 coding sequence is TGCGCCAGCAGCTTGGCCGCAGGGAGCCACGAGCAGTACGTC.